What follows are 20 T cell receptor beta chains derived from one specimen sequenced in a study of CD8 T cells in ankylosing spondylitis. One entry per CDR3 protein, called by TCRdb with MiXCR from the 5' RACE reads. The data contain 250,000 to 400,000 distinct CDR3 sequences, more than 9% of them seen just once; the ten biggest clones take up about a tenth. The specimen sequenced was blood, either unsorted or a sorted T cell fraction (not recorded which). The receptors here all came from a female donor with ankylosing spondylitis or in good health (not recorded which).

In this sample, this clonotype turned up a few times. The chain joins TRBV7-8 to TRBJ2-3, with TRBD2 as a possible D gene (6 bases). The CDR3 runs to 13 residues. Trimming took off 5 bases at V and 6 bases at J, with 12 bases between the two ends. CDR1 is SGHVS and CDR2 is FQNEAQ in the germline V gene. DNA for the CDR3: TGTGCCAGCAGCCTGGCGGGGCGGGATACGCAGTATTTT. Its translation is CASSLAGRDTQYF.

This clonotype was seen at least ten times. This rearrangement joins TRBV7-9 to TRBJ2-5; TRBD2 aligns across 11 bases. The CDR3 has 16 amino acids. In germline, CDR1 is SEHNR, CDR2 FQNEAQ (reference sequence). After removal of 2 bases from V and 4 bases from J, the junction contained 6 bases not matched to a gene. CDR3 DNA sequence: TGTGCCAGCAGCTTACCCCTTACTAGCGGGAGAGAGACCCAGTACTTC. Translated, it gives CASSLPLTSGRETQYF.

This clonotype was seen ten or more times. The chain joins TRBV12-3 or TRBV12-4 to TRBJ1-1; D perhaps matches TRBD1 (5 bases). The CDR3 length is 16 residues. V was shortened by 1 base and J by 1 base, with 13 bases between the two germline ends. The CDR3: CASSLGGGRPNTEAFF. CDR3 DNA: TGTGCCAGCAGTTTAGGGGGGGGACGGCCGAACACTGAAGCTTTCTTT.

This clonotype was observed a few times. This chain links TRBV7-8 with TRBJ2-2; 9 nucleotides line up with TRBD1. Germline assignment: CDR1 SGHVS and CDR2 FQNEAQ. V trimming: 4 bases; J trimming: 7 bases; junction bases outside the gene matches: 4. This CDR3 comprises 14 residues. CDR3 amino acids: CASSSGQGIGELFF. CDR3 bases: TGTGCCAGCAGCTCGGGACAGGGTATCGGGGAGCTGTTTTTT.

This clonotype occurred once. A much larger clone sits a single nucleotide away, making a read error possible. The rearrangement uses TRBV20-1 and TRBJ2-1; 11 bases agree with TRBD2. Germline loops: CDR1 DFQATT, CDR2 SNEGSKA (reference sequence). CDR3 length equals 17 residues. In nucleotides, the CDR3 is TGCTGTGCTCGAGTGGGACTAGCGGTAACCTTCTACAATGAGCAGTTCTTC. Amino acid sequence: CCARVGLAVTFYNEQFF.

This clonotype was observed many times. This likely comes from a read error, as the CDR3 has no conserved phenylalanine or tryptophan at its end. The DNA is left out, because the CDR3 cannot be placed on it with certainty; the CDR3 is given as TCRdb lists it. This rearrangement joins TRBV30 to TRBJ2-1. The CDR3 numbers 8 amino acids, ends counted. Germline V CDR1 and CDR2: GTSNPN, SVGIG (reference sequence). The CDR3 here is CAWSGSNG.

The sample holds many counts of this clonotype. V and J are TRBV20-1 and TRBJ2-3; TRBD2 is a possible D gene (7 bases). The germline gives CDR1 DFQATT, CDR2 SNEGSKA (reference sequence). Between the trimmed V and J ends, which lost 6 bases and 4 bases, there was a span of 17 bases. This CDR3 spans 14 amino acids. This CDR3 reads CSANKGGNADTQYF. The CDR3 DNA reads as TGCAGTGCAAATAAGGGGGGGAACGCAGATACGCAGTATTTT.

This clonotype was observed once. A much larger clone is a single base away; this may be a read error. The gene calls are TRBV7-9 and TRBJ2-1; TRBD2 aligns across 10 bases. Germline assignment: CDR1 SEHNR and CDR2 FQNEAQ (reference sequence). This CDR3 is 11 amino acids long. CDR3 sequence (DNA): TGTGCCAGCAGCCTCGGGACTAGCGTCCCCTTC. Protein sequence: CASSLGTSVPF.

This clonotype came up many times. The CDR3 sequence is CASSFGIAGNYNEQFF. CDR3 nucleotide sequence: TGCGCCAGCAGCTTCGGGATAGCGGGAAACTACAATGAGCAGTTCTTC. The rearrangement links TRBV5-1 to TRBJ2-1; 8 bases align to TRBD2. CDR1 SGHRS and CDR2 YFSETQ come from the germline V gene. This CDR3 has 16 amino acids. V shed 2 bases, J shed 3 bases, and the junction held 7 bases outside the gene matches.

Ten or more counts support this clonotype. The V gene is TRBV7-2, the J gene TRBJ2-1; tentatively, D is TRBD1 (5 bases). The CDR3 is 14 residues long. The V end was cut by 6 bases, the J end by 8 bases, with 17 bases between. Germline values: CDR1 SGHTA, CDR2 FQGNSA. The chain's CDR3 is CASSGKAGRDEQFF. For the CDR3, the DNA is TGTGCCAGCAGTGGAAAGGCAGGGCGAGATGAGCAGTTCTTC.

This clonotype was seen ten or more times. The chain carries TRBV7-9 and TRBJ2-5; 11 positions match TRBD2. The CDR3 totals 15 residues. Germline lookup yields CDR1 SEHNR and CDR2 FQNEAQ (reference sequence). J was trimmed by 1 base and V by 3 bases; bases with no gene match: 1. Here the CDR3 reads CASSFGLAGQETQYF. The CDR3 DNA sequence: TGTGCCAGCAGCTTTGGACTAGCGGGCCAAGAGACCCAGTACTTC.

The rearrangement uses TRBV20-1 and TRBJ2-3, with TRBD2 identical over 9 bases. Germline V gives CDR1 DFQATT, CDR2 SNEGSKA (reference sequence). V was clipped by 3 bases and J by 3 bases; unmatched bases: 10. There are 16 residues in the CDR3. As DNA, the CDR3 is TGCAGTGCTAGGGGCTGGGCTAGCGGGGAAACAGATACGCAGTATTTT. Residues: CSARGWASGETDTQYF.

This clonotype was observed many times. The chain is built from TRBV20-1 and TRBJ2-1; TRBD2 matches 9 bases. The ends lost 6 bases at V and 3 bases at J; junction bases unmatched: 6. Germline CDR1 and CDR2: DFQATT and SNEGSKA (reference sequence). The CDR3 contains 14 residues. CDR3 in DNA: TGCAGTGCCCCCCGACTAGCGGACTACAATGAGCAGTTCTTC. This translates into CSAPRLADYNEQFF.

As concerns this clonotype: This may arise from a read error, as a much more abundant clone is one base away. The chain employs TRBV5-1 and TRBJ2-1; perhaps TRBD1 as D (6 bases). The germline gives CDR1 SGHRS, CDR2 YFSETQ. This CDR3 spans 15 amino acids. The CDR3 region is CARSLFTGSLDEQFF. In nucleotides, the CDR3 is TGCGCCAGAAGCTTGTTCACAGGGTCATTGGATGAGCAGTTCTTC.

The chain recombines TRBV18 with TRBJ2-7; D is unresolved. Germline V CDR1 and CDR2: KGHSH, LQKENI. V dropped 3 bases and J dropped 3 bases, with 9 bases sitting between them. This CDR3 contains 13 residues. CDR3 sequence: CASSPGGFYEQYF. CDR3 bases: TGTGCCAGCTCACCCGGCGGATTCTACGAGCAGTACTTC.

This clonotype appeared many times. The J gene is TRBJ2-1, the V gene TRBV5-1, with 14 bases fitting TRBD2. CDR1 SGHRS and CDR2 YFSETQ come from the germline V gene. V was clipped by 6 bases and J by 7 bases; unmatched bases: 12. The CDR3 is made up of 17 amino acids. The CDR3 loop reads CASTLGGTSGSRNEQFF. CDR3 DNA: TGCGCCAGCACCCTTGGTGGGACTAGCGGGAGTAGGAATGAGCAGTTCTTC.

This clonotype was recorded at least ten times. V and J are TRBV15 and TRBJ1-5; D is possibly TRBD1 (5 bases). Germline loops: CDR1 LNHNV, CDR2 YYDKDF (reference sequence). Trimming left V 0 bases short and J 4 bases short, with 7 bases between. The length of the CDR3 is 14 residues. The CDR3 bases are TGTGCCACCAGCAGAGAGGGACGAAATCAGCCCCAGCATTTT. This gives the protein CATSREGRNQPQHF. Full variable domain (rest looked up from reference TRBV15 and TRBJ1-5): DAMVIQNPRYQVTQFGKPVTLSCSQTLNHNVMYWYQQKSSQAPKLLFHYYDKDFNNEADTPDNFQSRRPNTSFCFLDIRSPGLGDTAMYLCATSREGRNQPQHFGDGTRLSIL.

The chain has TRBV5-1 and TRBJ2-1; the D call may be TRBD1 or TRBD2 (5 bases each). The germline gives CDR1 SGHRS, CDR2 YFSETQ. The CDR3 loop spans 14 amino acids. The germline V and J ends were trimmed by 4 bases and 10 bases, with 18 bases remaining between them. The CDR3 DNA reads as TGCGCCAGCAGCGTCCGGGACCCCGGGGAAGAGCAGTTCTTC. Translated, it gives CASSVRDPGEEQFF. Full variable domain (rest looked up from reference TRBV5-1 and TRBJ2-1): KAGVTQTPRYLIKTRGQQVTLSCSPISGHRSVSWYQQTPGQGLQFLFEYFSETQRNKGNFPGRFSGRQFSNSRSEMNVSTLELGDSALYLCASSVRDPGEEQFFGPGTRLTVL.

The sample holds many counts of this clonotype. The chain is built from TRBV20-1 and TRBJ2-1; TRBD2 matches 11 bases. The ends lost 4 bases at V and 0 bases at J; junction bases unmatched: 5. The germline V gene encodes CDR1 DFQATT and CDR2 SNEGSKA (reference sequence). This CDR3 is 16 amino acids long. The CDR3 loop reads CSATSSGGPSYNEQFF. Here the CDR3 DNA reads TGCAGTGCTACCTCTAGCGGGGGGCCCTCCTACAATGAGCAGTTCTTC.

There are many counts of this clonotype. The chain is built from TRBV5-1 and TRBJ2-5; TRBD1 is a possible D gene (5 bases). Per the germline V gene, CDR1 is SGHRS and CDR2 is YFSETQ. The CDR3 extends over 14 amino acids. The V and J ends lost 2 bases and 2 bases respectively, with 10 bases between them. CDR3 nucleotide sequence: TGCGCCAGCAGCTTAGTGGACACGCAAGAGACCCAGTACTTC. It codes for CASSLVDTQETQYF.